This T cell receptor (beta chain) originates from a study of regulatory T cells in long-lasting Graves disease. The length of the CDR3 is 14 residues. Germline V gives CDR1 LGHDT, CDR2 YNNKEL (reference sequence). V shed 4 bases and J shed 3 bases, with 10 bases lying between them. Sample time point: newly diagnosed GD, antithyroid drugs for less than 3 months. RNA from PBMCs was the source of the TCR library. Overall study findings and caveats: Persistent Graves' patients possessed reduced TCR diversity relative to recently diagnosed ones.

This clonotype appeared many times. The target antigen is unknown. Building of the TCR beta libraries involved iRepertoire HTBI primers and Arm-PCR of CDR3 regions. In the original processing: Detected in the samples were about 60 TRBV and more than 11 TRBJ segments. TCRdb reprocessed the multiplex PCR reads via MiXCR and lists one record per CDR3 protein. The V and J calls were determined by TCRdb, not by the authors. Seen here are about 610,000 distinct CDR3 sequences, about 16% observed once, and the top ten hold approximately 12%. This sample was shared with a second study, whose subject was T cells in Graves' hyperthyroidism and ophthalmopathy. That study reports: Patients between 18 and 65 years old had hyperthyroidism, newly diagnosed and lasting under 2 months.

The gene calls are TRBV3-1 and TRBJ1-5; D gene ambiguous. The receptor's source is a young man with Graves disease. The sequences come from peripheral blood mononuclear cells (PBMCs), collected at new diagnosis, from a patient treated with antithyroid drugs. CDR3 amino acids: CASSPFGINQPQHF. As DNA, the CDR3 is TGTGCCAGCAGCCCTTTCGGGATCAATCAGCCCCAGCATTTT.